This T cell receptor (beta chain) was retrieved from a study of shared clonotypes between healthy human individuals (dated by TCRdb to about 2020). General notes on the study: Three men and a couple of women, aged 18 to 49 years, made up the cohort. For each donor, CD4 naive and CD4 memory were each run on three plates, CD8 naive on two plates, and CD8 memory on one plate. To estimate repertoire size and how much clonotypes are shared between individuals, the study performed deep sequencing of blood TCR repertoires from about five healthy adults. Different laboratories and diverse techniques were used to prepare libraries and sequence TCR repertoires, to increase sequencing depth and limit assay-specific biases. Between about 0.9 and 8.9 billion PBMCs per donor were obtained by leukapheresis.

General study outcomes and caveats: Larger estimated clonotype richness was generally found for naive subsets than for memory subsets. Across four donors, approximately 5% of naive CD4, around 3.3% of naive CD8, about 2.3% of memory CD4, and 0.3% to 0.45% of memory CD8 clonotypes were shared. Even with the large sequencing depth, rarefaction of the sorted-subset datasets indicated that sequencing was incomplete. Only blood was sampled, and tissue TCR repertoires likely differ from those in blood. Pairwise subsampling indicated that sequencing depth was expected to affect the degree of clonotype sharing among donors. Clonotypes shared by all four sorted-subset donors showed higher generation probabilities than non-shared clonotypes. Because the study included only a small number of donors, the genetic and exposure-history diversity represented was limited.

The donors were healthy, HIV-negative adults who had no recently reported acute infections or vaccinations. All donors were Caucasian adults living in Nashville, Tennessee, USA. CD4+ T cells were enriched by magnetic negative selection, after which naive cells were positively selected on CD45RA and the negative fraction was taken as the memory subset. Blood was obtained by leukapheresis, after which PBMCs were separated by Ficoll-Histopaque density gradient centrifugation and cryopreserved in liquid nitrogen vapor phase. Analytical flow cytometry was used to check the purity and quantity of each magnetically sorted T cell population. Each sorted fraction had its genomic DNA isolated and then quantified by UV absorbance on a Nanodrop 2000c. Measured from the cysteine to the phenylalanine, the CDR3 is 13 residues long. The retained sequence is limited to the CDR3, 39 bases, with the frame set at the first base. From V the trimming removes 6 bases and from J it removes 3 bases, while the gene matches leave 4 bases of the junction unaccounted for. The germline V gene specifies KGHSH as CDR1 and LQKENI as CDR2.

Turning to this clone: Its antigen is unknown. The sample holds no much larger clone one base away, and base qualities are not on file.

TCR CDR3 regions were amplified from genomic DNA by multiplex PCR using the deep immunoSEQ assay. Extracted genomic DNA from each cell subset was distributed evenly across all wells of several immunoSEQ 96-well plates, and each plate was treated as a replicate. For sorted subsets, about 200 ng genomic DNA, equal to 30,000 or so T cell genomes, was loaded into each replicate PCR. The purified libraries were quantified using a Qubit 3.0 fluorometer, sized with a Bioanalyzer 2100, and then quantified again using the KAPA Library Quantification kit. Each immunoSEQ 96-well plate was sequenced on its own single-read 150-cycle Illumina NextSeq 550 flow cell. On the authors' methods: The immunoSEQ output contained only junctional sequences without quality scores, so filtering could not match that applied to full-length reads. To assign V/J genes and CDR3, sequences were annotated against IMGT germline references using PyIR, a Python wrapper for IgBLAST v1.9. Reads with weak V/J assignments (E-value above 1e-6), missing CDR3, stop codons, out-of-frame junctions, or ambiguous translated residues were removed. A V3J clonotype was defined by an identical inferred V gene, J gene, and CDR3 amino acid sequence. Percentage overlap between repertoires was computed as shared unique clonotypes divided by the size of the smaller repertoire. Repertoire richness was assessed with RTK rarefaction, the Chao1 estimator, and Recon v2.1 estimates of unobserved clonotypes. For all TCRbeta clonotypes obtained by the gDNA method from four donors, generation probabilities were computed with OLGA. Not all clones reach the TCRdb copy of this immuneACCESS table, which keeps in-frame sequences only. Checked studies attribute under half of the gap to unresolved V genes and leave the rest unexplained. V and J calls and clone size are copied from that table; D and trimming were computed from the DNA. The sample table holds about 710,000 clones, of which approximately 72% were seen once. The ten largest account for under 2% of the sample.

The TCR was taken from a woman between 25 and 40 years old in good health. The rearranged segments are TRBV18 and TRBJ2-7, with 8 bases aligning to TRBD1. The sample consisted of memory CD4+ T cells sorted from blood. What the cell subset or site label conveys for this sample: CD45RA-negative fraction. The CDR3 protein sequence reads: CASSRGTGYEQYF. In nucleotide form, the sequence is TGTGCCAGCTCCCGGGGGACAGGCTACGAGCAGTACTTC.